This TCR beta chain comes out of a study of cytomegalovirus exposure and HLA in healthy donors. PCR involved 60 Vbeta and 13 Jbeta primers. Assay used: immunoSEQ multiplex PCR; TCRdb lists only in-frame clones, some missing. Of approximately 120,000 clones listed, around four fifths are singletons. The CDR3 has 15 residues. The germline gives CDR1 SGHNT, CDR2 YYREEE (reference sequence). J was trimmed by 7 bases and V by 1 base; bases with no gene match: 4. The clonotype originates from a man aged 18 to 30 in good health and CMV-seropositive. The chain combines TRBV5-4 with TRBJ1-6; 8 nucleotides line up with TRBD1. Input material: PBMCs. The CDR3 loop reads CASSLTGQGNSPLHF. The CDR3 DNA is TGTGCCAGCAGCTTGACCGGACAGGGAAATTCACCCCTCCACTTT.